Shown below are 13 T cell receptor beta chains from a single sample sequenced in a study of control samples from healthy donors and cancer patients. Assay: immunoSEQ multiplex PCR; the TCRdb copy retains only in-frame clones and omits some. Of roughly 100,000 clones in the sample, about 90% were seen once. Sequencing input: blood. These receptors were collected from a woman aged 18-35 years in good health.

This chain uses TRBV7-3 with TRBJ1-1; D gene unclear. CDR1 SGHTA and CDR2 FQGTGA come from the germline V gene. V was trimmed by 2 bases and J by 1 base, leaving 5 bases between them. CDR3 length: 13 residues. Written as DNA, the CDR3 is TGTGCCAGCAGCTTAGGGAGGAACACTGAAGCTTTCTTT. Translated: CASSLGRNTEAFF.

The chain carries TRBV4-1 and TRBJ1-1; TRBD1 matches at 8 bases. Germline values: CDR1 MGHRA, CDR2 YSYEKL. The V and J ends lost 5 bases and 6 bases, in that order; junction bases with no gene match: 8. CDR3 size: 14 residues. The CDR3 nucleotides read TGCGCCAGCAGCTTATGGACAGGGAGCGCTGAAGCTTTCTTT. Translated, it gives CASSLWTGSAEAFF.

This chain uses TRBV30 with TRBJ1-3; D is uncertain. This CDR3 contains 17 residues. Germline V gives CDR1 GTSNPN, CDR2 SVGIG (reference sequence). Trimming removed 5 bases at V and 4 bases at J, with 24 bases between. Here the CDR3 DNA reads TGTGCCTGGTCCCCCCTTCCCCCAGGTCTACGGGGAAACACCATATATTTT. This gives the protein CAWSPLPPGLRGNTIYF.

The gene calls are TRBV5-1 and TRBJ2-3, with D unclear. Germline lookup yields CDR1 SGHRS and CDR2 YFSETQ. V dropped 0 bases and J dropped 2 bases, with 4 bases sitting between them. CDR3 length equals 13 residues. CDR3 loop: CASSLANTDTQYF. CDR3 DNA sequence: TGCGCCAGCAGCTTGGCGAACACAGATACGCAGTATTTT.

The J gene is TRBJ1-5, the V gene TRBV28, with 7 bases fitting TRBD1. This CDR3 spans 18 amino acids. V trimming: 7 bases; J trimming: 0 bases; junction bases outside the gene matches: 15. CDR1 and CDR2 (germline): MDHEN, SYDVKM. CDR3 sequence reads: CASIRQGFILGSNQPQHF. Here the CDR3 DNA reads TGTGCCAGCATAAGACAGGGTTTTATACTGGGTAGCAATCAGCCCCAGCATTTT.

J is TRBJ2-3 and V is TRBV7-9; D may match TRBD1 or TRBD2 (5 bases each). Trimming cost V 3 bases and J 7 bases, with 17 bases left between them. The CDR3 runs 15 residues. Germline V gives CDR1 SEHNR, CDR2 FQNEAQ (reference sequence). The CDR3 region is CASSFPLGRRYTQYF. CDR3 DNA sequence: TGTGCCAGCAGCTTTCCCCTGGGACGTCGATATACGCAGTATTTT.

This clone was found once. The CDR3 sequence: CASSTPAGTNFYGYTF. In DNA form, the CDR3 reads TGTGCCAGCAGTACTCCGGCCGGCACTAATTTCTATGGCTACACCTTC. The chain carries TRBV6-6 and TRBJ1-2; D gene ambiguous. CDR3 length equals 16 residues. V was cut by 5 bases and J by 4 bases, with 20 bases left in between. Germline CDR1 reads MNHNY; CDR2 reads SVGAGI (reference sequence).

In DNA, the CDR3 is TGTGCCAGCAGGCTCAGGGGGGGCGGAGATACGCAGTATTTT. It specifies CASRLRGGGDTQYF. The chain employs TRBV14 and TRBJ2-3; tentatively, D is TRBD1 or TRBD2 (7 bases each). The germline V gene encodes CDR1 SGHDN and CDR2 FVKESK. The CDR3 runs to 14 residues. V shed 6 bases and J shed 5 bases, with 15 bases lying between them.

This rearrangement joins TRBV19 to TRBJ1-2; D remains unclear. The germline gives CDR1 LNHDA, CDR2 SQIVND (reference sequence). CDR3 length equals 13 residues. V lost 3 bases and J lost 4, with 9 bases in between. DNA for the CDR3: TGTGCCAGTAGTATGCCGGAGCGCTATGGCTACACCTTC. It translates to CASSMPERYGYTF.

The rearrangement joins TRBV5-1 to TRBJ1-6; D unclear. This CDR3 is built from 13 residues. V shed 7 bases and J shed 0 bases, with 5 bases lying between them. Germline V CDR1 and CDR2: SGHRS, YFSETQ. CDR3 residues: CASSSSYNSPLHF. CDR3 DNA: TGCGCCAGCTCCAGCTCCTATAATTCACCCCTCCACTTT.

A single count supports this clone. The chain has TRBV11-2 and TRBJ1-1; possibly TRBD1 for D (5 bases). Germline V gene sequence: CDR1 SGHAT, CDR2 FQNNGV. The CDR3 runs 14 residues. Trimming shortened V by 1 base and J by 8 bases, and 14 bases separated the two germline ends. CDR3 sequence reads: CASSLGFRGIEAFF. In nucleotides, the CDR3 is TGTGCCAGCAGCTTAGGTTTTAGGGGCATAGAAGCTTTCTTT. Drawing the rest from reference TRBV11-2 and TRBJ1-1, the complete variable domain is EAGVAQSPRYKIIEKRQSVAFWCNPISGHATLYWYQQILGQGPKLLIQFQNNGVVDDSQLPKDRFSAERLKGVDSTLKIQPAKLEDSAVYLCASSLGFRGIEAFFGQGTRLTVV.

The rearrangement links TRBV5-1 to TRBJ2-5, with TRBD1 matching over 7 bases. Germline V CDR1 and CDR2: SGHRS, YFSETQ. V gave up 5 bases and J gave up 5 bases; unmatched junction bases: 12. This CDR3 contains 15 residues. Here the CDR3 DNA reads TGCGCCAGCAGGGATGGGACAGCCTCCGGGGAGACCCAGTACTTC. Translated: CASRDGTASGETQYF.

CDR3 nucleotide sequence: TGTGCCAGCAGCCGGCGGGGTAACACCGGGGAGCTGTTTTTT. Amino acids: CASSRRGNTGELFF. The gene calls are TRBV11-2 and TRBJ2-2; perhaps TRBD2 as D (6 bases). This CDR3 comprises 14 residues. Trimming took off 5 bases at V and 2 bases at J, with 9 bases between the two ends. The germline gives CDR1 SGHAT, CDR2 FQNNGV.